This T cell receptor beta chain is drawn from a study of OX40 agonist ivuxolimab in advanced cancers. Study overall: Among those enrolled, mean age was approximately 60 years (range roughly 20 to 85) and roughly 84% were male.

The CDR3 totals 15 residues. Germline assignment: CDR1 SGHRS and CDR2 YFSETQ. The trim removed 3 bases at V and 2 bases at J, leaving 3 bases unmatched. Produced via immunoSEQ multiplex PCR; TCRdb's table is partial and in-frame only. The sample shows about 56,000 clones, about nine tenths of them seen only once. Turning to this clone: Antigen specificity is unknown.

The study sampled blood at baseline, cycle 4 day 1, and cycle 7 day 1. Findings of the study overall: The authors did not determine the antigen specificity of the expanded peripheral T cells. At doses 0.1 to 3.0 mg/kg, CD4+ and CD8+ clones expanded.

The TCR sequence derives from an adult with an advanced solid tumor such as melanoma, head and neck, liver or kidney cancer. The rearrangement uses TRBV5-1 and TRBJ2-7; 12 nucleotides agree with TRBD2. Sequencing used CD4+ or CD8+ T cells sorted from blood, obtained in a trial of the OX40 agonist ivuxolimab. The CDR3 here is CASSSLAGGPYEQYF. The CDR3, as DNA: TGCGCCAGCAGCTCTCTAGCGGGAGGGCCCTACGAGCAGTACTTC. Looking up the rest from reference TRBV5-1 and TRBJ2-7 gives the full variable domain: KAGVTQTPRYLIKTRGQQVTLSCSPISGHRSVSWYQQTPGQGLQFLFEYFSETQRNKGNFPGRFSGRQFSNSRSEMNVSTLELGDSALYLCASSSLAGGPYEQYFGPGTRLTVT.